This entry is about one T cell receptor beta chain. The sample is drawn from a study of identifying expanded T cells in peripheral blood. The CDR3 spans 17 residues. With 0 bases removed from V and 0 bases from J, the gap between germline ends came to 14 bases. The germline V gene encodes CDR1 LGHNA and CDR2 YNFKEQ. Profiling relied on immunoSEQ multiplex PCR, and the TCRdb table lists in-frame clones only, not all of them. Of 84,000 or so clones in the sample, approximately 90% were seen once. The TCR sequence derives from a person aged 18 to 70 in good health. J is TRBJ1-1 and V is TRBV4-2; unclear D gene. What was sequenced was blood. The CDR3: CASSQEVAGRMNTEAFF. In DNA form, the CDR3 reads TGTGCCAGCAGCCAAGAAGTGGCAGGAAGAATGAACACTGAAGCTTTCTTT.